Each of the 30 T cell receptor beta chains below was sequenced from the same sample in a study of T cell responses to AZD1222 COVID-19 vaccine. Using immunoSEQ multiplex PCR, the repertoire was profiled, and TCRdb retains in-frame clones only, with some absent. The sample contains about 150,000 clones, roughly 90% of which appear only once. This sample comprised peripheral blood, obtained 28 days after the second AZD1222 dose. The receptor source for this set is an adult who received the AZD1222 COVID-19 vaccine.

The chain links TRBV6-1 to TRBJ1-4, with D possibly TRBD1 on 6 matching bases. In germline, CDR1 is MNHNS, CDR2 SASEGT. This CDR3 has 14 residues. V was trimmed by 1 base and J by 3 bases, leaving 6 bases between them. The CDR3 DNA reads as TGTGCCAGCAGTGAAGGGACAGCTAATGAAAAACTGTTTTTT. Translated: CASSEGTANEKLFF.

This clone was seen a handful of times. The chain couples TRBV6-5 to TRBJ2-6; D is possibly TRBD2 (5 bases). This CDR3 spans 14 amino acids. Germline V gene sequence: CDR1 MNHEY, CDR2 SVGAGI. Trimming stripped 7 bases from V and 4 bases from J, with 11 bases between. The CDR3 is CASTRRGGANVLTF. In DNA form, the CDR3 reads TGTGCCAGCACCCGTCGAGGGGGGGCCAACGTCCTGACTTTC.

The chain links TRBV28 to TRBJ1-5; weak D call: TRBD1 (5 bases). Germline V CDR1 and CDR2: MDHEN, SYDVKM. This CDR3 region has 14 residues. The V end was cut by 7 bases, the J end by 0 bases, with 10 bases between. CDR3 sequence reads: CASTRAYSNQPQHF. In DNA, the CDR3 is TGTGCCAGCACCAGGGCCTATAGCAATCAGCCCCAGCATTTT.

This CDR3 reads CASSPDGGWRELFF. The DNA of the CDR3 is TGTGCCAGCAGCCCCGACGGTGGATGGCGGGAGCTGTTTTTT. This chain joins TRBV3-1 (or the pseudogene TRBV3-2) and TRBJ2-2; D is unclear. The CDR3 totals 14 residues. Germline V lookup: CDR1 LGHDT, CDR2 YNNKEL (reference sequence). Between the trimmed V and J ends, which lost 4 bases and 9 bases, there was a span of 15 bases.

This sequence joins TRBV9 and TRBJ2-7; no clear D. The ends were cut back, 0 bases at V and 2 bases at J, with 9 bases in the middle. The CDR3 has 14 amino acids. Germline lookup yields CDR1 SGDLS and CDR2 YYNGEE. CDR3 loop: CASSVDTPPYEQYF. CDR3 coding DNA: TGTGCCAGCAGCGTAGATACCCCCCCCTACGAGCAGTACTTC.

This chain connects TRBV30 to TRBJ1-5; D uncertain. The CDR3 sequence is 15 residues long. CDR1 is GTSNPN and CDR2 is SVGIG in the germline V gene (reference sequence). Between the trimmed V and J ends, which lost 5 bases and 4 bases, there was a span of 18 bases. The CDR3 DNA sequence: TGTGCCTGGTTTGGTAAGGGAATATGGAATCAGCCCCAGCATTTT. It is translated as CAWFGKGIWNQPQHF. The whole variable domain, filled in from reference TRBV30 and TRBJ1-5, reads SQTIHQWPATLVQPVGSPLSLECTVEGTSNPNLYWYRQAAGRGLQLLFYSVGIGQISSEVPQNLSASRPQDRQFILSSKKLLLSDSGFYLCAWFGKGIWNQPQHFGDGTRLSIL.

V is TRBV18 and J is TRBJ1-2, with 7 bases that match TRBD1. Per the germline V gene, CDR1 is KGHSH and CDR2 is LQKENI. V was pared by 4 bases and J by 6 bases, with 8 bases of the junction left unmatched. The CDR3 runs to 14 residues. The CDR3 DNA follows: TGTGCCAGCTCACGCGACAGGGAGGGTGATGGCTACACCTTC. Amino acid sequence: CASSRDREGDGYTF.

This clone was counted only a few times. This sequence joins TRBV7-2 and TRBJ2-3, with TRBD2 matching over 7 bases. Germline loops: CDR1 SGHTA, CDR2 FQGNSA. The CDR3 extends over 16 amino acids. The V and J ends lost 1 base and 4 bases, in that order; junction bases with no gene match: 8. The CDR3 DNA sequence: TGTGCCAGCAGCTTAGACAGAGCGGGGAAATCAGATACGCAGTATTTT. Protein product: CASSLDRAGKSDTQYF.

The chain carries TRBV2 and TRBJ2-2; D not certain. The CDR3 is 12 residues long. CDR1 and CDR2 from the germline V gene are SNHLY and FYNNEI. The V end lost 8 bases, the J end lost 7 bases, and 11 bases lay between the germline ends. CDR3 protein: CASGSGFGELFF. The CDR3 nucleotides are TGTGCCAGCGGTTCTGGATTCGGGGAGCTGTTTTTT.

The chain has TRBV28 and TRBJ2-7; no clear D gene. Trimming cost V 8 bases and J 6 bases, with 11 bases left between them. CDR1 is MDHEN, CDR2 SYDVKM, per germline. The CDR3 consists of 11 residues. CDR3 in amino acids: CASSIRLEQYF. CDR3 coding DNA: TGTGCCAGCTCCATCCGCCTCGAGCAGTACTTC.

This chain joins TRBV28 and TRBJ1-1; no reliable D call. Germline CDR1 is MDHEN and CDR2 is SYDVKM. This CDR3 has 14 amino acids. V was cut by 3 bases and J by 2 bases, with 10 bases left in between. Written as DNA, the CDR3 is TGTGCCAGCAGTTTCGGAGAGACCAACACTGAAGCTTTCTTT. This gives the protein CASSFGETNTEAFF.

The chain employs TRBV5-5 and TRBJ2-7; D may correspond to TRBD1 or TRBD2 (5 bases each). Deletions cut 4 bases from V and 3 bases from J, with 20 bases between. This CDR3 has 16 amino acids. CDR1 is SGHKS and CDR2 is YYEKEE in the germline V gene (reference sequence). Here the CDR3 reads CASSRPGTGKFYEQYF. The CDR3 coding sequence is TGTGCCAGCAGCCGACCCGGGACCGGCAAATTCTACGAGCAGTACTTC.

This clone is a singleton in its sample. The chain uses TRBV6-1 and TRBJ2-1; D is perhaps TRBD1 (6 bases). Trimming stripped 1 base from V and 2 bases from J, with 9 bases between. This CDR3 spans 15 amino acids. Germline values: CDR1 MNHNS, CDR2 SASEGT. The CDR3 bases are TGTGCCAGCAGTGAAGTCCAGGGGCCCTACAATGAGCAGTTCTTC. This sequence encodes CASSEVQGPYNEQFF.

V gene TRBV30 combines with J gene TRBJ2-7, with D perhaps being TRBD1 or TRBD2 (6 bases each). The CDR3 has 14 amino acids. CDR1 and CDR2 (germline): GTSNPN, SVGIG (reference sequence). V shed 0 bases and J shed 0 bases, with 9 bases lying between them. The CDR3, as DNA: TGTGCCTGGAGTGTAGGGGGGTTCTCCTACGAGCAGTACTTC. The encoded protein is CAWSVGGFSYEQYF. The full variable domain, completed using reference TRBV30 and TRBJ2-7, is SQTIHQWPATLVQPVGSPLSLECTVEGTSNPNLYWYRQAAGRGLQLLFYSVGIGQISSEVPQNLSASRPQDRQFILSSKKLLLSDSGFYLCAWSVGGFSYEQYFGPGTRLTVT.

The chain uses TRBV15 and TRBJ2-2; D is undetermined. Germline V CDR1 and CDR2: LNHNV, YYDKDF (reference sequence). This CDR3 has 13 amino acids. V was shortened by 5 bases and J by 4 bases, with 8 bases between the two germline ends. The CDR3 region has the DNA TGTGCCACCAGCTGGGGTTTCACCGGGGAGCTGTTTTTT. Its translation: CATSWGFTGELFF.

This clone was recorded a few times. This sequence joins TRBV6-4 and TRBJ2-1; TRBD2 matches 11 bases. This CDR3 has 15 residues. V lost 0 bases, J lost 6 bases, and 1 base stayed unmatched. The germline gives CDR1 MRHNA, CDR2 SNTAGT. The CDR3 bases are TGTGCCAGCAGTGACTCTAGCGGGGGGGCCAATGAGCAGTTCTTC. Translating gives CASSDSSGGANEQFF.

V gene TRBV11-2 combines with J gene TRBJ2-7, with D maybe TRBD1 (6 bases). With 1 base removed from V and 6 bases from J, the gap between germline ends came to 16 bases. CDR1 SGHAT and CDR2 FQNNGV come from the germline V gene. The CDR3 has 15 amino acids. CDR3 DNA: TGTGCCAGCAGCTTAGGGCAGGGGCGGAATCTCGAGCAGTACTTC. Translating gives CASSLGQGRNLEQYF.

The chain recombines TRBV7-9 with TRBJ2-2; D not resolved. The CDR3 spans 16 residues. Germline CDR1 and CDR2: SEHNR and FQNEAQ (reference sequence). V lost 1 base to trimming and J lost 3 bases, with 12 bases between them. This CDR3 reads CASSLGSGFYTGELFF. For the CDR3, the DNA is TGTGCCAGCAGCTTAGGATCTGGTTTCTACACCGGGGAGCTGTTTTTT.

This clone was counted between two and nine times. The chain is built from TRBV6-1 and TRBJ1-2; no reliable D call. The CDR3 loop spans 14 amino acids. Germline assignment: CDR1 MNHNS and CDR2 SASEGT. Trimming cost V 2 bases and J 4 bases, with 11 bases left between them. The CDR3 coding sequence is TGTGCCAGCAGTGAAACGACAATAAGCTATGGCTACACCTTC. Translating gives CASSETTISYGYTF.

The CDR3 DNA sequence: TGTGCCAGCAGTTTGAACTGGCTGCATGAGCAGTTCTTC. It specifies CASSLNWLHEQFF. This chain connects TRBV27 to TRBJ2-1; D not resolved. CDR3 length: 13 amino acids. V lost 3 bases and J lost 8, with 11 bases in between. Germline V gene lookup returns CDR1 MNHEY and CDR2 SMNVEV (reference sequence).

The chain links TRBV9 to TRBJ1-2; D remains unclear. Germline V gene sequence: CDR1 SGDLS, CDR2 YYNGEE. V gave up 4 bases and J gave up 8 bases, with 21 bases separating them. The CDR3 loop spans 15 amino acids. CDR3 loop: CASSLPDRELLGYTF. Written as DNA, the CDR3 is TGTGCCAGCAGCCTACCCGACCGAGAACTCCTGGGCTACACCTTC.

The J gene is TRBJ1-1, the V gene TRBV7-9; weak D call: TRBD1 (5 bases). From germline, CDR1 is SEHNR and CDR2 FQNEAQ (reference sequence). The V end was cut by 0 bases, the J end by 0 bases, with 14 bases between. The CDR3 length is 17 residues. The CDR3 loop is CASSLAHGGVVNTEAFF. CDR3 DNA sequence: TGTGCCAGCAGCTTAGCGCACGGGGGAGTGGTGAACACTGAAGCTTTCTTT. The variable domain in full, completed from reference TRBV7-9 and TRBJ1-1, reads DTGVSQNPRHKITKRGQNVTFRCDPISEHNRLYWYRQTLGQGPEFLTYFQNEAQLEKSRLLSDRFSAERPKGSFSTLEIQRTEQGDSAMYLCASSLAHGGVVNTEAFFGQGTRLTVV.

This clone was seen just once. The chain carries TRBV11-3 and TRBJ2-2, with 7 bases matching TRBD2. Germline CDR1 reads SGHNT; CDR2 reads YENEEA. The trim removed 5 bases at V and 2 bases at J, leaving 2 bases unmatched. CDR3 length: 14 amino acids. DNA of the CDR3: TGTGCCAGCAGCCAGCGGGGCAACACCGGGGAGCTGTTTTTT. This codes for CASSQRGNTGELFF.

This chain links TRBV6-4 with TRBJ1-1, with D unclear. Trimming shortened V by 2 bases and J by 3 bases, and 10 bases separated the two germline ends. This CDR3 region has 14 residues. Germline CDR1 reads MRHNA; CDR2 reads SNTAGT. The CDR3 coding sequence is TGTGCCAGCAGTGACGGGATTGGCGACACTGAAGCTTTCTTT. As protein: CASSDGIGDTEAFF.

This clone was seen only once. V usage is TRBV28 and J usage is TRBJ1-4, with 7 bases fitting TRBD1. The CDR3 consists of 14 residues. V lost 6 bases, J lost 4 bases, and 5 bases stayed unmatched. CDR1 is MDHEN and CDR2 is SYDVKM in the germline V gene. In DNA form, the CDR3 reads TGTGCCAGCAGGGTGACAGGGCGTAATGAAAAACTGTTTTTT. This sequence encodes CASRVTGRNEKLFF.

The chain recombines TRBV28 with TRBJ2-7, with D tentatively TRBD1 (6 bases). This CDR3 spans 14 amino acids. The V gene's germline CDR1 is MDHEN and CDR2 SYDVKM. V was clipped by 5 bases and J by 6 bases, with 17 bases between them. Here the CDR3 DNA reads TGTGCCAGCAGTCTCCCAGCCACAGGGTTCGAGCAGTACTTC. Translated, it gives CASSLPATGFEQYF.

This CDR3 reads CASSLSSEAFF. In nucleotides, the CDR3 is TGTGCCAGCAGCTTATCCTCTGAAGCTTTCTTT. This rearrangement joins TRBV7-9 to TRBJ1-1; the D is unclear. This CDR3 region has 11 residues. The V end was cut by 2 bases, the J end by 6 bases, with 4 bases between. From germline, CDR1 is SEHNR and CDR2 FQNEAQ (reference sequence).

The rearrangement links TRBV3-1 (or the pseudogene TRBV3-2) to TRBJ2-5, with 7 nucleotides matching TRBD1. The CDR3 length is 15 residues. V shed 3 bases and J 5 bases; nucleotides not matched to a gene: 9. The germline gives CDR1 LGHDT, CDR2 YNNKEL (reference sequence). The CDR3 coding sequence is TGTGCCAGCAGCCAGGAGACAGGGCGGAGGGAGACCCAGTACTTC. Protein: CASSQETGRRETQYF.

The genes are TRBV2 and TRBJ2-2; 11 positions agree with TRBD2. Germline trimming cut 5 bases from V and 4 bases from J; bases unmatched to any gene: 3. Germline V gene data show CDR1 as SNHLY and CDR2 as FYNNEI. There are 15 residues in the CDR3. The CDR3 loop reads CASSSLAGATGELFF. CDR3 in DNA: TGTGCCAGCAGTTCACTAGCGGGAGCCACCGGGGAGCTGTTTTTT.

The table lists this clone with a count of one. V and J are TRBV11-2 and TRBJ2-7; TRBD1 matches at 8 bases. V was clipped by 4 bases and J by 4 bases; unmatched bases: 6. The CDR3 is 14 residues long. The germline V gene has CDR1 SGHAT and CDR2 FQNNGV. Here the CDR3 DNA reads TGTGCCAGCAGCTCCGGGACAGGACCTTACGAGCAGTACTTC. It is translated as CASSSGTGPYEQYF.